The sequence of this T cell receptor beta chain was determined in a study of CD8 T cells in Susac syndrome. The CDR3 sequence is 13 residues long. V was trimmed by 5 bases and J by 2 bases, leaving 10 bases between them. Germline CDR1 reads SEHNR; CDR2 reads FQNEAQ (reference sequence). Reverse transcription of about 0.5 to 1 ug RNA was carried out with random hexamers. One entry per CDR3 protein results from TCRdb running MiXCR on the immunoSEQ multiplex PCR reads. The data hold tens of thousands of distinct CDR3 sequences, with 90% to 95% observed a single time. The rearrangement joins TRBV7-9 to TRBJ2-7; possible D gene TRBD2, 6 bases. This TCR was sampled from a human donor in good health. Sample: CD8+ T cells from PBMCs. The CDR3 DNA reads TGTGCCAGCAGCCGCAGGGAGGCCTACGAGCAGTACTTC. It codes for CASSRREAYEQYF.